The rows below give T cell receptor beta chains drawn from one sample of a study of CD8+ T cells in alopecia areata. TCRdb keeps only in-frame clones here, not all; method: immunoSEQ multiplex PCR. The sample has around 120,000 clones, over 60% seen once. Sequenced material: CD4+ T cells sorted from blood. The origin of the receptors is a human donor in good health. Both conserved end residues are part of each CDR3. A D gene is named only where the DNA matches it firmly. Clone size is shown for a subset of rows, as once, few, many or a class of expanded clone.

-	once	TRBJ2-4	TRBV7-9	TGTGCCAGCAGCTTATTTTCTCAAGTGAAAGCCAAAAACATTCAGTACTTC	CASSLFSQVKAKNIQYF
TRBD2	-	TRBJ2-2	TRBV5-1	TGCGCCAGCAGCTACCTAGCGGGGAACACCGGGGAGCTGTTTTTT	CASSYLAGNTGELFF
-	-	TRBJ2-5	TRBV30	TGTGCCTGGAGTAGCGGAGCCCCGCAAGAGACCCAGTACTTC	CAWSSGAPQETQYF
-	-	TRBJ1-5	TRBV18	TGTGCCAGCTCACCGAATCGGGCGATAAGAAGCAATCAGCCCCAGCATTTT	CASSPNRAIRSNQPQHF
TRBD1	-	TRBJ1-1	TRBV29-1	TGCAGCGGGAGGACAGGGGGTCCTGGCACTGAAGCTTTCTTT	CSGRTGGPGTEAFF
TRBD2	-	TRBJ2-3	TRBV6-6	TGTGCCAGCGTAGCGGGGGGTAGCACAGATACGCAGTATTTT	CASVAGGSTDTQYF
-	-	TRBJ1-2	TRBV29-1	TGCAGCGTCCCAAGGGGTGGGGATGGCTACACCTTC	CSVPRGGDGYTF
TRBD1	-	TRBJ1-5	TRBV7-9	TGTGCCAGCGGCCCGGGGGACAGGGGGTTACAGCCCCAGCATTTT	CASGPGDRGLQPQHF
-	-	TRBJ1-2	TRBV27	TGTGCCAGCAGTTCAGGGTACTATGGCTACACCTTC	CASSSGYYGYTF
-	-	TRBJ2-7	TRBV30	TGTGCCTGGAGTGTCGGGACGGTCTACGAGCAGTACTTC	CAWSVGTVYEQYF
-	-	TRBJ2-5	TRBV29-1	TGCAGCGTGGCCAAAGCGGAAGAGACCCAGTACTTC	CSVAKAEETQYF
-	once	TRBJ1-2	TRBV4-1	TGCGCCAGCAGCCAAGGGCAGGGCCCCAACTATGGCTACACCTTC	CASSQGQGPNYGYTF
-	-	TRBJ1-1	TRBV5-1	TGCGCCAGCAGCTACGACAGGTTGAACACTGAAGCTTTCTTT	CASSYDRLNTEAFF
-	few	TRBJ2-5	TRBV25-1	TGTGCCAGCAGTGACGCGGCCCAGGGCCGACCGTTGGAGACCCAGTACTTC	CASSDAAQGRPLETQYF
-	-	TRBJ1-5	TRBV15	TGTGCCACCAGCAACGCGCTAACCAATCAGCCCCAGCATTTT	CATSNALTNQPQHF
-	few	TRBJ1-3	TRBV4-1	TGCGCCAGCAACAATCGAGTCTCTGGAAACACCATATATTTT	CASNNRVSGNTIYF